This T cell receptor (beta chain) was sequenced for a study of naive and memory T cell subsets. Overall study results and limits: TCR transcript changes with activation or differentiation may affect this RNA method.

This clonotype was recorded at least ten times. Its target is unknown. The library had UMIs added by 3' ligation of an oligonucleotide to TCR cDNA. RNA was extracted from under 3 ml of whole blood of healthy adults. Reverse transcription used DNase-treated unsorted total RNA, aiming for about 1 to 1000 ng. V was shortened by 0 bases and J by 2 bases, with 8 bases between the two germline ends. CDR1 GTSNPN and CDR2 SVGIG come from the germline V gene (reference sequence). This CDR3 is built from 13 residues. Four PCR rounds used nested alpha and beta constant region primers plus the SP2 primer. Blood and skin TCR RNA was reverse transcribed with alpha and beta constant primers. TCRdb ran MiXCR on the 5' RACE reads and lists one entry per CDR3 protein. The table records tens of thousands of distinct CDR3 sequences, 7.2% of them present only once.

The V gene is TRBV30, the J gene TRBJ2-7; no reliable D call. This clonotype was sampled from a male donor in good health. The CDR3 sequence: CAWSVGQPYEQYF. The CDR3 coding sequence is TGTGCCTGGAGTGTAGGGCAGCCCTACGAGCAGTACTTC.